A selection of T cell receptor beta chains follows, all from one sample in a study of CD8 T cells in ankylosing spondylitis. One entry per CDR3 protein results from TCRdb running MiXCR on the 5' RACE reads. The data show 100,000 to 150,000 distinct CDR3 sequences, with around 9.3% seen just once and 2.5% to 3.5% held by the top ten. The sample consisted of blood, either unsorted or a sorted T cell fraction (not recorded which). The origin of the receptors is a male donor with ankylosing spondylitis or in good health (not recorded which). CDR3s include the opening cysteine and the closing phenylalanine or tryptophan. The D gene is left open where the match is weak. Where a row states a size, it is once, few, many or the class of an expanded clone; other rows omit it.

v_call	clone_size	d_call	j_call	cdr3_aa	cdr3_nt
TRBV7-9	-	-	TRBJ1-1	CASSLAGGSTEAFF	TGTGCCAGCAGCTTAGCTGGGGGGAGCACTGAAGCTTTCTTT
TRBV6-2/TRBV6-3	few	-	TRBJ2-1	CASSTPIWKDNEQFF	TGTGCCAGCAGCACTCCGATCTGGAAGGACAATGAGCAGTTCTTC
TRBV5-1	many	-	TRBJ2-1	CASSFQGTGYNEQFF	TGCGCCAGCAGCTTTCAGGGGACGGGTTACAATGAGCAGTTCTTC
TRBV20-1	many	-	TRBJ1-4	CSAPQGATNEKLFF	TGCAGTGCCCCCCAGGGAGCAACTAATGAAAAACTGTTTTTT
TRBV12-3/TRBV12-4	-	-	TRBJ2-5	CASTLPPGETQYF	TGTGCCAGCACCCTTCCTCCAGGAGAGACCCAGTACTTC
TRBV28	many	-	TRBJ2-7	CASRPQGTSYEQYF	TGTGCCAGCAGACCTCAGGGAACCTCCTACGAGCAGTACTTC
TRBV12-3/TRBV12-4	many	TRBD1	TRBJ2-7	CASSSGGQGSYEQYF	TGTGCCAGCAGTTCCGGGGGACAGGGGTCATACGAGCAGTACTTC
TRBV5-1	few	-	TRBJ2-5	CASSQSGPPETQYF	TGCGCCAGCAGCCAATCGGGCCCCCCCGAGACCCAGTACTTC
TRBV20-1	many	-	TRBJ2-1	CSARPAGNNEQFF	TGCAGTGCTAGACCGGCGGGAAACAATGAGCAGTTCTTC
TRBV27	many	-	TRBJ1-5	CASSEGDSNQPQHF	TGTGCCAGCTCGGAGGGGGACAGCAATCAGCCCCAGCATTTT
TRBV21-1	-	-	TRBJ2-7	CASSKSYEPGTSGKFYEQYF	TGTGCCAGCAGCAAATCTTACGAACCTGGGACTAGCGGGAAATTCTACGAGCAGTACTTC
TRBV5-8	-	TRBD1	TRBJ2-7	CASSSGQGVEQYF	TGTGCCAGCAGCTCGGGGCAGGGGGTCGAGCAGTACTTC
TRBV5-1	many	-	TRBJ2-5	CASSLLPGAEETQYF	TGCGCCAGCAGCTTGTTGCCGGGAGCGGAAGAGACCCAGTACTTC
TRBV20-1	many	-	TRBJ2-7	CSAKPGNYEQYF	TGCAGTGCAAAACCAGGAAACTACGAGCAGTACTTC
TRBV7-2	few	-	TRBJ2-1	CASSFESRSYNEQFF	TGTGCCAGCAGCTTCGAATCCAGGTCCTACAATGAGCAGTTCTTC
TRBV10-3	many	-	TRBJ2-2	CAIRRGSSTGELFF	TGTGCCATCAGGAGGGGTTCATCTACCGGGGAGCTGTTTTTT